This TCR beta chain stems from a study of T cell repertoires in cytomegalovirus infection. Using its own MiXCR run on the reads, TCRdb lists one record per CDR3 protein. The data hold around 350,000 distinct CDR3 sequences, with 15% to 20% observed a single time. The receptor was derived from a human donor in good health (CMV status not recorded). Some clones in this sample may be carry-over from other donors' samples. The source material was PBMCs.

The CDR3 nucleotides read TGTGCCAGCAGCCCTTATGGTGGACAGGGGAACACTGAAGCTTTCTTT. This sequence encodes CASSPYGGQGNTEAFF. This rearrangement joins TRBV28 to TRBJ1-1, with TRBD1 identical over 8 bases. V dropped 6 bases and J dropped 1; count of bases not matched to a gene: 10. Germline values: CDR1 MDHEN, CDR2 SYDVKM. The CDR3 length is 16 residues.